This T cell receptor beta chain was retrieved from a study of blood T cell repertoires in COVID-19. Study details: In each case, the material was cDNA or gDNA derived from T cells, B-cell-depleted T cells, or PBMCs.

This CDR3 has 14 amino acids. The germline V gene encodes CDR1 KGHDR and CDR2 SFDVKD. The ends were cut back, 6 bases at V and 5 bases at J, with 15 bases in the middle. Assay used: immunoSEQ multiplex PCR; TCRdb lists only in-frame clones, some missing. Among around 140,000 clones listed, approximately 88% were seen once. The chain employs TRBV24-1 and TRBJ2-5; D perhaps matches TRBD1 (5 bases). This receptor was identified in a man between 65 and 79 years old with acute or convalescent COVID-19. Specimen: peripheral blood. This CDR3 reads CATSSSRARETQYF. DNA for the CDR3: TGTGCCACCAGTAGTTCCAGGGCAAGGGAGACCCAGTACTTC.